This T cell receptor (beta chain) was recorded in a study of blood T cell repertoires in COVID-19. The germline V and J ends were trimmed by 6 bases and 4 bases, with 10 bases remaining between them. The CDR3 has 12 amino acids. Clones were read by immunoSEQ multiplex PCR, and TCRdb kept only the in-frame ones, dropping some. The sample contains 250,000 or so clones, 85% to 90% of which appear only once. V gene TRBV12-3 or TRBV12-4 combines with J gene TRBJ2-7; tentative D call: TRBD1 (5 bases). This receptor was identified in a woman in her sixties with COVID-19, enrolled during active disease. The sequencing sample was made of peripheral blood. The CDR3 here is CASSSYRYEQYF. The DNA for the CDR3 is TGTGCCAGCAGCTCTTACAGGTACGAGCAGTACTTC.